Listed below are T cell receptor beta chains from one sample, sequenced in a study of shared clonotypes between healthy human individuals. The protocol was immunoSEQ multiplex PCR, while the TCRdb copy is restricted to in-frame clones and leaves out a portion. The data hold about 2,100,000 clones, with about 93% observed a single time. The source material was naive CD8+ T cells from PBMCs. The receptors here all came from a man aged 18 to 35 in good health. Some clones in this sample may be carry-over from other donors' samples. Each CDR3 is given with its conserved first and last residue. A row's size may be missing; if present it is once, few, many or a size class.

V gene	clone size	J gene	CDR3 protein
TRBV7-6	.	TRBJ1-5	CASSLGTGNQPQHF
TRBV14	.	TRBJ1-2	CASRPTGGYGYTF
TRBV7-2	.	TRBJ2-5	CASSLWTGGETQYF
TRBV5-1	.	TRBJ2-3	CASTTGRSTDTQYF
TRBV18	.	TRBJ2-7	CASSPRVPGTGIYEQYF
TRBV19	once	TRBJ1-1	CASSIRQGNTEAFF
TRBV5-4	.	TRBJ2-7	CASSLGRTAAWEQYF
TRBV27	.	TRBJ2-1	CASSLRPSRTHNEQFF
TRBV27	.	TRBJ1-5	CASSLVGAQEPQHF
TRBV28	.	TRBJ2-5	CASSSLGRERIETQYF
TRBV6-5	.	TRBJ1-3	CASSGNSGNTIYF
TRBV9	.	TRBJ2-2	CASREGGSGELFF
TRBV7-9	.	TRBJ2-7	CASSLFVGRIYEQYF
TRBV7-8	few	TRBJ1-5	CASSPSGVQPQHF
TRBV13	once	TRBJ2-2	CASSLAGGPGNTGELFF
TRBV27	once	TRBJ2-2	CASSPPWDFGELFF
TRBV7-9	.	TRBJ2-3	CASSLRSGGLIEDTQYF
TRBV7-9	.	TRBJ2-2	CASSSQGLAGELFF
TRBV7-9	.	TRBJ2-1	CASSLGGSGSGNEQFF
TRBV6-4	.	TRBJ1-5	CASSNTGTRKNNQPQHF
TRBV9	.	TRBJ1-6	CASSDQGVSNSPLHF
TRBV9	.	TRBJ2-3	CASSVGRFEGVADTQYF
TRBV27	.	TRBJ2-7	CASSDSRMQYF
TRBV10-3	few	TRBJ1-1	CAITTDSGTEAFF
TRBV7-9	.	TRBJ1-2	CASSFIGRNYGYTF
TRBV28	.	TRBJ2-7	CASSKGQPISYEQYF
TRBV7-9	.	TRBJ2-2	CASSPQGARVGGELFF
TRBV28	.	TRBJ1-4	CASSLGGWNEKLFF
TRBV7-9	.	TRBJ2-3	CASSYEADTQYF
TRBV29-1	.	TRBJ2-2	CSVEQSRDKPGELFF
TRBV7-6	.	TRBJ2-7	CASSLDRGEEQYF
TRBV10-1	.	TRBJ2-1	CASSEVFGEQFF
TRBV2	.	TRBJ1-2	CASRAGTVTNYGYTF
TRBV28	.	TRBJ1-3	CASSAFGTPSGNTIYF
TRBV5-4	.	TRBJ2-7	CASRTGGGEQYF
TRBV7-6	.	TRBJ2-6	CASSPSLAGANVLTF
TRBV27	.	TRBJ1-5	CASRVGRDQPQHF
TRBV4-2	.	TRBJ1-1	CASSQEDRPTEAFF
TRBV14	.	TRBJ1-2	CASSQGQGADGYTF
TRBV10-3	.	TRBJ2-1	CAISEEDEQFF
TRBV19	.	TRBJ2-7	CASSTGQGSEQYF
TRBV15	.	TRBJ2-1	CATSRAGGVPSDEQFF
TRBV9	.	TRBJ2-7	CASSAQGTSYEQYF
TRBV5-4	.	TRBJ1-2	CASSFSSAVNYGYTF
TRBV7-9	once	TRBJ2-2	CASSSPGVGGELFF
TRBV28	.	TRBJ2-7	CASSFPPPLDEQYF
TRBV10-2	.	TRBJ1-1	CASSETINTEAFF
TRBV19	.	TRBJ1-5	CASRGGAEILDQHF
TRBV19	.	TRBJ1-1	CASRWGHPNTEAFF
TRBV27	.	TRBJ1-1	CASSRGRATEAFF
TRBV18	.	TRBJ2-2	CASSPASGPTGELFF
TRBV28	.	TRBJ2-1	CASSSYAALAYSYNEQFF
TRBV11-2	.	TRBJ2-7	CASSSEHWDSGKNSYEQYF
TRBV6-1	.	TRBJ2-1	CASSEALWDRGPRRLWNEQFF
TRBV7-6	.	TRBJ2-7	CASSPRTGRYHEQYF